This T cell receptor beta chain was observed in a study of blood T cells in healthy people across ages. Sample-barcoded 5' priming and a J-beta primer mix drove a second PCR of roughly 6 to 12 cycles. MiXCR, applied by TCRdb to the 5' RACE reads, yields one record per CDR3 protein. Among 2 million or so distinct CDR3 sequences, 40% to 55% were seen once, and the ten largest hold 2% to 2.5%. CDR3 length equals 12 residues. V was clipped by 6 bases and J by 6 bases, with 10 bases between them. Material: blood. The chain joins TRBV12-3 or TRBV12-4 to TRBJ2-3; D ambiguous. This sequence originates from a woman between 35 and 50 years old in good health. The CDR3 here is CASRPIGDTQYF. DNA for the CDR3: TGTGCCAGCAGACCCATAGGGGATACGCAGTATTTT.